These 24 T cell receptor beta chains came from one sample sequenced in a study of blood T cell repertoires in COVID-19. Clones were read by immunoSEQ multiplex PCR, and TCRdb kept only the in-frame ones, dropping some. This repertoire shows approximately 290,000 clones, roughly 84% found once; its top ten account for 0.87%. Sequencing was done on a sample of peripheral blood. All receptors come from a human donor with COVID-19, enrolled during active disease. The donor label of this sample is uncertain.

The chain has TRBV2 and TRBJ2-5, with TRBD2 matching 7 bases. This CDR3 comprises 14 residues. J gave up 3 bases and V 3 bases, and 4 bases lay outside the gene matches. Germline values: CDR1 SNHLY, CDR2 FYNNEI. For the CDR3, the DNA is TGTGCCAGCAGTGATCGACTAGCTGAAGAGACCCAGTACTTC. Translation: CASSDRLAEETQYF. Full variable domain (rest looked up from reference TRBV2 and TRBJ2-5): EPEVTQTPSHQVTQMGQEVILRCVPISNHLYFYWYRQILGQKVEFLVSFYNNEISEKSEIFDDQFSVERPDGSNFTLKIRSTKLEDSAMYFCASSDRLAEETQYFGPGTRLLVL.

The chain couples TRBV19 to TRBJ2-7; tentative D call: TRBD2 (5 bases). The germline V gene has CDR1 LNHDA and CDR2 SQIVND (reference sequence). The V end was cut by 5 bases, the J end by 3 bases, with 11 bases between. The length of the CDR3 is 13 residues. The CDR3 DNA reads as TGTGCCAGTAGTCCCCGGACTCGCTACGAGCAGTACTTC. Its protein product is CASSPRTRYEQYF.

This rearrangement joins TRBV7-2 to TRBJ1-1; no definite D call. The germline gives CDR1 SGHTA, CDR2 FQGNSA. V was clipped by 6 bases and J by 4 bases, with 12 bases between them. CDR3 length: 13 residues. The CDR3 spells CASRDLMGTEAFF. The CDR3 bases are TGTGCCAGCAGGGACTTAATGGGCACTGAAGCTTTCTTT.

The V call is TRBV25-1, the J call TRBJ2-7, with 7 nucleotides matching TRBD1. The CDR3 covers 15 residues. Losses at the gene ends were 3 bases for V and 2 bases for J; bases not matched to a gene: 7. CDR1 and CDR2 from the germline V gene are MGHDK and SYGVNS. The CDR3 sequence: CASSDFRDRPYEQYF. As DNA, the CDR3 is TGTGCCAGCAGTGATTTCCGGGACAGACCCTACGAGCAGTACTTC.

This chain connects TRBV4-3 to TRBJ2-3; tentative D call: TRBD1 (5 bases). V dropped 4 bases and J dropped 6 bases, with 11 bases sitting between them. Germline V CDR1 and CDR2: LGHNA, YSLEER. This CDR3 contains 13 residues. The CDR3 is CASSPREGDTQYF. For the CDR3, the DNA is TGCGCCAGCAGCCCCAGGGAAGGCGATACGCAGTATTTT.

The CDR3 is CASSLGPPGQGAVEKLFF. The CDR3 nucleotides are TGTGCCAGCAGCTTGGGACCACCGGGACAGGGGGCGGTTGAAAAACTGTTTTTT. The chain joins TRBV5-6 to TRBJ1-4; 12 bases fit TRBD1. Germline V gene lookup returns CDR1 SGHDT and CDR2 YYEEEE. J gave up 7 bases and V 0 bases, and 10 bases lay outside the gene matches. The CDR3 covers 18 residues. The complete variable domain, with remaining parts taken from reference TRBV5-6 and TRBJ1-4, reads DAGVTQSPTHLIKTRGQQVTLRCSPKSGHDTVSWYQQALGQGPQFIFQYYEEEERQRGNFPDRFSGHQFPNYSSELNVNALLLGDSALYLCASSLGPPGQGAVEKLFFGSGTQLSVL.

The chain couples TRBV20-1 to TRBJ1-2; TRBD1 matches 9 bases. The CDR3 length is 15 residues. Trimming cost V 3 bases and J 7 bases; bases outside gene matches: 12. The V gene's germline CDR1 is DFQATT and CDR2 SNEGSKA (reference sequence). The CDR3 here is CSASHVDRGPTGYTF. Here the CDR3 DNA reads TGCAGTGCTAGTCACGTGGACAGGGGCCCCACTGGCTACACCTTC.

This sequence joins TRBV6-1 and TRBJ2-7; 10 bases are shared with TRBD1. In germline, CDR1 is MNHNS, CDR2 SASEGT. With 3 bases clipped from V and 0 bases from J, the junction kept 8 bases outside the gene matches. CDR3 length equals 17 residues. CDR3 region: CASSEWAGTGASYEQYF. CDR3 DNA: TGTGCCAGCAGTGAGTGGGCTGGGACAGGGGCCTCCTACGAGCAGTACTTC.

The chain employs TRBV5-5 and TRBJ2-7; TRBD2 matches 7 bases. V shed 0 bases and J 4 bases; nucleotides not matched to a gene: 7. Germline values: CDR1 SGHKS, CDR2 YYEKEE (reference sequence). The length of the CDR3 is 15 residues. CDR3 protein: CASSLGPSGGYEQYF. The CDR3 region has the DNA TGTGCCAGCAGCTTGGGACCTTCGGGGGGTTACGAGCAGTACTTC.

The chain has TRBV25-1 and TRBJ1-5; D is ambiguous. V shed 5 bases and J shed 6 bases, with 14 bases lying between them. In germline, CDR1 is MGHDK, CDR2 SYGVNS. The CDR3 runs 14 residues. CDR3 protein: CASSQAGEGQPQHF. DNA for the CDR3: TGTGCCAGCAGTCAAGCTGGGGAGGGTCAGCCCCAGCATTTT.

About this clone: This same CDR3 is encoded by further DNA sequences in the sample. The chain links TRBV27 to TRBJ1-1; the D is unclear. CDR1 is MNHEY and CDR2 is SMNVEV in the germline V gene (reference sequence). CDR3 size: 13 residues. Trimming removed 3 bases from V and 5 bases from J, with 10 bases in between. The CDR3 protein is CASSFGGGTEAFF. The CDR3 DNA reads as TGTGCCAGCAGTTTTGGAGGAGGAACTGAAGCTTTCTTT.

The chain uses TRBV19 and TRBJ2-7; 12 bases match TRBD2. Germline CDR1 LNHDA, CDR2 SQIVND (reference sequence). The CDR3 consists of 15 residues. V dropped 4 bases and J dropped 3; count of bases not matched to a gene: 4. The CDR3 DNA follows: TGTGCCAGTAGTAAGACTAGCGGGAGTTTCTACGAGCAGTACTTC. It encodes CASSKTSGSFYEQYF.

V and J are TRBV6-1 and TRBJ1-5, with no clear D. This CDR3 region has 14 residues. V lost 4 bases to trimming and J lost 0 bases, with 7 bases between them. Germline loops: CDR1 MNHNS, CDR2 SASEGT. The CDR3: CASSAAYSNQPQHF. The DNA of the CDR3 is TGTGCCAGCAGTGCAGCTTATAGCAATCAGCCCCAGCATTTT.

The chain is built from TRBV2 and TRBJ1-2, with TRBD1 matching over 7 bases. The junction had 2 bases not matched to a gene; V was cut back by 2 bases and J by 2 bases. This CDR3 spans 14 amino acids. Germline loops: CDR1 SNHLY, CDR2 FYNNEI. The CDR3 is CASSEQGQNYGYTF. Written as DNA, the CDR3 is TGTGCCAGCAGTGAACAGGGACAGAACTATGGCTACACCTTC.

The gene calls are TRBV9 and TRBJ2-5, with TRBD1 matching over 8 bases. The germline gives CDR1 SGDLS, CDR2 YYNGEE. The CDR3 contains 16 residues. V lost 4 bases to trimming and J lost 5 bases; unmatched junction nucleotides: 13. DNA of the CDR3: TGTGCCAGCAGCCTCATAGGGGCAGGGGGCCTGGAGACCCAGTACTTC. Encoded protein: CASSLIGAGGLETQYF. The full variable domain, completed using reference TRBV9 and TRBJ2-5, is DSGVTQTPKHLITATGQRVTLRCSPRSGDLSVYWYQQSLDQGLQFLIQYYNGEERAKGNILERFSAQQFPDLHSELNLSSLELGDSALYFCASSLIGAGGLETQYFGPGTRLLVL.

This CDR3 is CASSFGTGRITGELFF. CDR3 DNA: TGTGCCAGCAGCTTTGGGACAGGGCGGATCACCGGGGAGCTGTTTTTT. The chain is built from TRBV5-6 and TRBJ2-2, with TRBD1 matching over 9 bases. In germline, CDR1 is SGHDT, CDR2 YYEEEE. CDR3 length: 16 residues. V shed 2 bases and J 4 bases; nucleotides not matched to a gene: 6.

This clone was recorded only once. The genes are TRBV29-1 and TRBJ2-1; D possibly corresponds to TRBD2 (6 bases). V lost 6 bases and J lost 4, with 16 bases in between. CDR3 size: 14 residues. Germline loops: CDR1 SQVTM, CDR2 ANQGSEA. CDR3 nucleotides: TGCAGCGTGACGCGCCGGGAGCAATACAATGAGCAGTTCTTC. Translation gives CSVTRREQYNEQFF.

In DNA, the CDR3 is TGTGCCAGCAGCCCACAGGGGGCAGAGCCCCAGCATTTT. This gives the protein CASSPQGAEPQHF. This chain connects TRBV27 to TRBJ1-5; 9 bases are shared with TRBD1. The V gene end was trimmed by 6 bases and the J gene end by 8 bases; junction bases not matched to a gene: 5. CDR3 length equals 13 residues. Germline V CDR1 and CDR2: MNHEY, SMNVEV (reference sequence).

The chain links TRBV5-1 to TRBJ1-1; 9 positions agree with TRBD1. V gave up 4 bases and J gave up 4 bases; unmatched junction bases: 5. CDR1 and CDR2 from the germline V gene are SGHRS and YFSETQ. The CDR3 totals 14 residues. CDR3 in DNA: TGCGCCAGCAGCCACGCGACAGGGGGCACTGAAGCTTTCTTT. This encodes CASSHATGGTEAFF. The full variable domain, with the rest looked up from reference TRBV5-1 and TRBJ1-1, is KAGVTQTPRYLIKTRGQQVTLSCSPISGHRSVSWYQQTPGQGLQFLFEYFSETQRNKGNFPGRFSGRQFSNSRSEMNVSTLELGDSALYLCASSHATGGTEAFFGQGTRLTVV.

This rearrangement joins TRBV2 to TRBJ2-7; D may be TRBD2 (5 bases). This CDR3 has 14 amino acids. Trimming took off 1 base at V and 2 bases at J, with 9 bases between the two ends. Germline V gene data show CDR1 as SNHLY and CDR2 as FYNNEI. The CDR3 reads CASSEERRAYEQYF. DNA of the CDR3: TGTGCCAGCAGTGAAGAGCGGAGAGCCTACGAGCAGTACTTC. The full variable domain, rest sourced from reference TRBV2 and TRBJ2-7, is EPEVTQTPSHQVTQMGQEVILRCVPISNHLYFYWYRQILGQKVEFLVSFYNNEISEKSEIFDDQFSVERPDGSNFTLKIRSTKLEDSAMYFCASSEERRAYEQYFGPGTRLTVT.

This chain joins TRBV15 and TRBJ2-4; 10 bases fit TRBD2. V lost 0 bases and J lost 7; bases outside the gene matches: 6. CDR3 length equals 16 residues. In germline, CDR1 is LNHNV, CDR2 YYDKDF (reference sequence). CDR3 in DNA: TGTGCCACCAGCAGAGATTTCCGAGCGGGAGGGAACATTCAGTACTTC. This encodes CATSRDFRAGGNIQYF.

The chain links TRBV5-1 to TRBJ2-1; TRBD1 is a possible D gene (5 bases). The CDR3 consists of 13 residues. The germline CDR1 and CDR2 sequences are SGHRS and YFSETQ. The V gene lost 0 bases and the J gene lost 9 bases, with 10 bases spanning the gap. The CDR3 DNA is TGCGCCAGCAGCTTGGGGGGCGTTGGTGAGCAGTTCTTC. Residues: CASSLGGVGEQFF.

This chain joins TRBV7-2 and TRBJ2-7, with a weak D call TRBD2 (6 bases). Germline-derived CDR1 and CDR2 are SGHTA and FQGNSA. The V end was cut by 5 bases, the J end by 6 bases, with 8 bases between. The CDR3 is 11 residues long. CDR3 region: CASSGGAEQYF. CDR3 DNA: TGTGCCAGCAGCGGAGGGGCCGAGCAGTACTTC. The variable domain in full, with the rest retrieved from reference TRBV7-2 and TRBJ2-7, is GAGVSQSPSNKVTEKGKDVELRCDPISGHTALYWYRQSLGQGLEFLIYFQGNSAPDKSGLPSDRFSAERTGGSVSTLTIQRTQQEDSAVYLCASSGGAEQYFGPGTRLTVT.

V usage is TRBV5-4 and J usage is TRBJ2-2; TRBD2 matches at 8 bases. The CDR3 is 17 residues long. The germline CDR1 and CDR2 sequences are SGHNT and YYREEE (reference sequence). Germline trimming cut 4 bases from V and 1 base from J; bases unmatched to any gene: 9. The CDR3 DNA sequence: TGTGCCAGCAGCGCCCCCACGGGAGGGCAGAACACCGGGGAGCTGTTTTTT. Translating gives CASSAPTGGQNTGELFF.